A single sample gave rise to the 10 T cell receptor beta chains below, sequenced in a study of control samples from healthy donors and cancer patients. Using immunoSEQ multiplex PCR, the repertoire was profiled, and TCRdb retains in-frame clones only, with some absent. The sample lists about 74,000 clones; about 88% were seen once. Sequenced material: blood. Receptor source: a woman aged 45-59 years in good health.

As regards this clone: Additional DNA sequences in this sample encode the identical CDR3. V is TRBV18 and J is TRBJ1-5, with TRBD1 matching over 7 bases. The CDR3 sequence is 13 residues long. Germline V gene lookup returns CDR1 KGHSH and CDR2 LQKENI. Losses at the gene ends were 6 bases for V and 5 bases for J; bases not matched to a gene: 4. The CDR3 loop is CASSPGQHQPQHF. The DNA for the CDR3 is TGTGCCAGCTCGCCGGGACAGCATCAGCCCCAGCATTTT.

V gene TRBV7-9 combines with J gene TRBJ1-2, with a possible D match to TRBD1 (5 bases). The germline CDR1 and CDR2 sequences are SEHNR and FQNEAQ (reference sequence). The CDR3 loop spans 12 amino acids. Between the trimmed V and J ends, which lost 5 bases and 8 bases, there was a span of 12 bases. CDR3: CASSRDVWGYTF. The DNA for the CDR3 is TGTGCCAGCAGCAGGGACGTATGGGGCTACACCTTC.

This chain links TRBV2 with TRBJ2-7; D might be TRBD2 (5 bases). The length of the CDR3 is 15 residues. Germline V gene sequence: CDR1 SNHLY, CDR2 FYNNEI. V dropped 6 bases and J dropped 5 bases, with 20 bases sitting between them. CDR3 bases: TGTGCCAGCAGCTCACGGGGAGTTCCTGAGGACGAGCAGTACTTC. This gives the protein CASSSRGVPEDEQYF.

The chain uses TRBV11-2 and TRBJ1-2; D is ambiguous. Germline CDR1 is SGHAT and CDR2 is FQNNGV. There are 12 residues in the CDR3. The V gene lost 1 base and the J gene lost 7 bases, with 7 bases spanning the gap. The CDR3 DNA is TGTGCCAGCAGCTTAGGGCATACTGGCTACACCTTC. Its translation: CASSLGHTGYTF.

CDR3 sequence: CASSEGGPDTQYF. In DNA form, the CDR3 reads TGTGCCAGCAGTGAGGGGGGCCCAGATACGCAGTATTTT. This chain joins TRBV2 and TRBJ2-3; either TRBD1 or TRBD2 may fit D (6 bases each). The germline V gene encodes CDR1 SNHLY and CDR2 FYNNEI. The CDR3 runs to 13 residues. The V gene lost 3 bases and the J gene lost 4 bases, with 8 bases spanning the gap.

This clone was detected once. The chain is built from TRBV4-1 and TRBJ1-2, with 8 bases aligning to TRBD1. The CDR3 has 15 residues. CDR1 is MGHRA, CDR2 YSYEKL, per germline. With 3 bases clipped from V and 2 bases from J, the junction kept 5 bases outside the gene matches. The CDR3 DNA reads TGCGCCAGCAGCCAGCCCCGGACAGGGAACTATGGCTACACCTTC. It is translated as CASSQPRTGNYGYTF.

This clone was seen a few times. This sequence joins TRBV4-1 and TRBJ2-1; possibly TRBD2 for D (5 bases). V was pared by 4 bases and J by 5 bases, with 12 bases between. This CDR3 region has 14 residues. Per germline, CDR1 MGHRA and CDR2 YSYEKL. The CDR3 loop reads CASSPRLTDNEQFF. The CDR3 DNA reads as TGCGCCAGCAGCCCTAGACTAACCGACAATGAGCAGTTCTTC.

This chain joins TRBV5-1 and TRBJ2-5; D gene unclear. V shed 2 bases and J shed 5 bases, with 13 bases lying between them. The CDR3 spans 14 residues. Germline lookup yields CDR1 SGHRS and CDR2 YFSETQ. In DNA, the CDR3 is TGCGCCAGCAGCTTTCTTCCGTACGGGGAGACCCAGTACTTC. Its translation is CASSFLPYGETQYF.

CDR3 in amino acids: CATSRGPFRDTEAFF. DNA for the CDR3: TGTGCCACCAGCAGGGGTCCCTTCAGGGACACTGAAGCTTTCTTT. This chain links TRBV15 with TRBJ1-1, with a tentative D call TRBD1 (5 bases). The V end lost 3 bases, the J end lost 3 bases, and 14 bases lay between the germline ends. The CDR3 is 15 amino acids. Germline CDR1 reads LNHNV; CDR2 reads YYDKDF (reference sequence).

The CDR3 sequence: CASLGGRFPPEAFF. The CDR3 DNA reads as TGCGCCAGCCTGGGAGGCAGGTTCCCACCTGAAGCTTTCTTT. The chain links TRBV10-2 to TRBJ1-1; D gene ambiguous. Germline CDR1 WSHSY, CDR2 SAAADI. The CDR3 sequence is 14 residues long. V was trimmed by 8 bases and J by 6 bases, leaving 19 bases between them.